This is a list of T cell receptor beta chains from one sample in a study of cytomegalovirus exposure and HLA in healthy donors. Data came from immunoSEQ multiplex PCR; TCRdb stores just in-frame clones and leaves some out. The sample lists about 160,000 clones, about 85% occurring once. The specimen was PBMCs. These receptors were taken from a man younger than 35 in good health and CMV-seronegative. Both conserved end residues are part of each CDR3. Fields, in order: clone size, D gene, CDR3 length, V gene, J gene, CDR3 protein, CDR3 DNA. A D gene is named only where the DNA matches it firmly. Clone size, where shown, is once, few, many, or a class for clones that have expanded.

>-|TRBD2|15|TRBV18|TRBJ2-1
CASSDSGSSYNEQFF
TGTGCCAGCTCAGATAGCGGGAGCTCCTACAATGAGCAGTTCTTC
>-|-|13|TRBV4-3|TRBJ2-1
CASSQGQGGTQFF
TGCGCCAGCAGCCAGGGCCAGGGGGGTACGCAGTTCTTC
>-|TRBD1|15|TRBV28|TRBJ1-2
CASSFRTGEYYGYTF
TGTGCCAGCAGTTTCCGGACAGGGGAATACTATGGCTACACCTTC
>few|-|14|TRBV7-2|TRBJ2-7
CASSLEPSSYEQYF
TGTGCCAGCAGCTTAGAGCCTAGCTCCTACGAGCAGTACTTC
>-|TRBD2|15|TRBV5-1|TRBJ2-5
CASSLEAGGGETQYF
TGCGCCAGCAGCTTGGAAGCGGGGGGCGGGGAGACCCAGTACTTC
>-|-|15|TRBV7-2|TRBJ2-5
CASSPKPAARETQYF
TGTGCCAGCAGCCCGAAGCCGGCGGCTAGGGAGACCCAGTACTTC
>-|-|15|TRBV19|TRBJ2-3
CASSITGTGGDTQYF
TGTGCCAGTAGTATCACGGGGACTGGGGGGGATACGCAGTATTTT
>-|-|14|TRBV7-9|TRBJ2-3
CASSLGLVGDTQYF
TGTGCCAGCAGCTTAGGCCTAGTGGGAGATACGCAGTATTTT
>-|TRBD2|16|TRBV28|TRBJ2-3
CASYPPTSGSTDTQYF
TGTGCCAGTTACCCCCCGACTAGCGGGAGCACAGATACGCAGTATTTT
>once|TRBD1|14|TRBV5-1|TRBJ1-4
CASSRDSYNEKLFF
TGCGCCAGCAGCCGGGACAGCTATAATGAAAAACTGTTTTTT
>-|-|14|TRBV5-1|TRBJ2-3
CASSLGQRADTQYF
TGCGCCAGCAGCTTGGGCCAGAGGGCAGATACGCAGTATTTT
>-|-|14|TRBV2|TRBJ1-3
CASSEGDPGNTIYF
TGTGCCAGCAGTGAAGGCGATCCTGGAAACACCATATATTTT
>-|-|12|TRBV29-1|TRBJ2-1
CSVERNPNEQFF
TGCAGCGTCGAGCGGAACCCCAATGAGCAGTTCTTC
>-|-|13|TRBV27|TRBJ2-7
CASSFGPTSELYF
TGTGCCAGCAGTTTCGGTCCTACCAGCGAGTTGTACTTC
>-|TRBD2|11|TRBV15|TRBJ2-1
CATRGGNEQFF
TGTGCCACCAGGGGAGGGAATGAGCAGTTCTTC
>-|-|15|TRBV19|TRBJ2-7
CASSRDRAGDYEQYF
TGTGCCAGTAGTCGCGACAGAGCAGGGGACTACGAGCAGTACTTC
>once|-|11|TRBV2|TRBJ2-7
CASLNRREQYF
TGTGCCAGTTTAAACAGGCGCGAGCAGTACTTC
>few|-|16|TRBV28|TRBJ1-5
CASSSPGAGGNQPQHF
TGTGCCAGCAGCTCTCCGGGGGCGGGGGGCAATCAGCCCCAGCATTTT
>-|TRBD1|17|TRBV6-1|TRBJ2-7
CACSEWWTGDLSYEQYF
TGTGCCTGCAGTGAATGGTGGACAGGGGACCTCTCCTACGAGCAGTACTTC
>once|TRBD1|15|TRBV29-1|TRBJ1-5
CSAQEGGTGNQPQHF
TGCAGCGCGCAAGAAGGCGGGACAGGGAATCAGCCCCAGCATTTT
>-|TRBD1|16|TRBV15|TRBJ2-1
CATSRLPGQAYNEQFF
TGTGCCACCAGCAGACTACCGGGACAGGCATACAATGAGCAGTTCTTC
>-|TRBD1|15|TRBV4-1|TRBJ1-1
CASSQAYRGRTEAFF
TGCGCCAGCAGCCAAGCATACAGGGGGCGGACTGAAGCTTTCTTT
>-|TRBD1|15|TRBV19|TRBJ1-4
CASSPGQGGGEKLFF
TGTGCCAGTAGTCCTGGACAGGGAGGAGGGGAAAAACTGTTTTTT
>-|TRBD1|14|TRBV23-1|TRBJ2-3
CASAGTGAADTQYF
TGCGCCAGCGCCGGGACAGGGGCAGCAGATACGCAGTATTTT
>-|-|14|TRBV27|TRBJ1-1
CASSLIQGFHEAFF
TGTGCCAGCAGTTTAATCCAGGGCTTTCATGAAGCTTTCTTT
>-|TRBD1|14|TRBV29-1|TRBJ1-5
CSVSGGTGNQPQHF
TGCAGCGTTAGCGGGGGGACAGGCAATCAGCCCCAGCATTTT
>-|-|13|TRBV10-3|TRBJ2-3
CAIMKVPGDTQYF
TGTGCCATCATGAAGGTTCCGGGAGATACGCAGTATTTT
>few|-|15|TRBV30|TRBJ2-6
CAWSPGVSGANVLTF
TGTGCCTGGAGCCCCGGGGTCTCTGGGGCCAACGTCCTGACTTTC
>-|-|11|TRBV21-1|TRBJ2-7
CASSRGYEQYF
TGTGCCAGCAGCAGAGGCTACGAGCAGTACTTC
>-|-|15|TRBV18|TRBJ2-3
CASSPDGIFTDTQYF
TGTGCCAGCTCACCGGACGGGATTTTCACAGATACGCAGTATTTT
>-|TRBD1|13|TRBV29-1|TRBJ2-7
CSVGRDSYYEQYF
TGCAGCGTTGGACGGGACAGTTACTACGAGCAGTACTTC
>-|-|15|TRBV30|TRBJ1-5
CAWSGGIHGNQPQHF
TGTGCCTGGAGTGGAGGGATACATGGCAATCAGCCCCAGCATTTT
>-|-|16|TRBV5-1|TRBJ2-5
CASSSPTGLGEETQYF
TGCGCCAGCAGCTCCCCCACAGGGTTAGGGGAAGAGACCCAGTACTTC
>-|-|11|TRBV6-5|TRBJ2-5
CASSSQETQYF
TGTGCCAGCAGTTCACAAGAGACCCAGTACTTC
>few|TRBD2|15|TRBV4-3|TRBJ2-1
CASSPRLAGGHEQFF
TGCGCCAGCAGCCCGCGACTAGCGGGAGGGCATGAGCAGTTCTTC
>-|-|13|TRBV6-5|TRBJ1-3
CASSSPQGNTIYF
TGTGCCAGCAGTTCACCCCAGGGAAACACCATATATTTT
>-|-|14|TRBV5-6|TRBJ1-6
CASSLVQYNSPLHF
TGTGCCAGCAGCTTGGTGCAGTATAATTCACCCCTCCACTTT
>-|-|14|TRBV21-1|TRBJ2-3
CASSDGGLAYTQYF
TGTGCCAGCTCCGACGGGGGGCTCGCGTATACGCAGTATTTT
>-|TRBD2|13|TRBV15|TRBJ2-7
CATAGVPAYEQYF
TGTGCCACTGCGGGAGTTCCCGCCTACGAGCAGTACTTC
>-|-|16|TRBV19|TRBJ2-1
CASNSGTYSSYNEQFF
TGTGCCAGTAATTCCGGGACATACAGCTCCTACAATGAGCAGTTCTTC
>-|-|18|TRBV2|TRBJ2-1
CASSDGASSYKGYNEQFF
TGTGCCAGCAGTGATGGTGCTAGCTCTTACAAGGGTTACAATGAGCAGTTCTTC
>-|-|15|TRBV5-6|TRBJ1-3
CASSAAEGSGNTIYF
TGTGCCAGCAGCGCGGCCGAGGGCTCTGGAAACACCATATATTTT
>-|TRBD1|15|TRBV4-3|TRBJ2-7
CASSQDYRGNDEQYF
TGCGCCAGCAGCCAAGATTACAGGGGAAACGACGAGCAGTACTTC
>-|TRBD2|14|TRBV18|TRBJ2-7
CASSPSGGATEQYF
TGTGCCAGCTCACCTAGCGGGGGGGCTACCGAGCAGTACTTC
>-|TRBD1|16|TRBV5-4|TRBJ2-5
CASSLWGTGLGETQYF
TGTGCCAGCAGCTTGTGGGGGACAGGGTTGGGGGAGACCCAGTACTTC